This TCR beta chain derives from a study of shared clonotypes between healthy human individuals. CDR1 is LNHDA, CDR2 SQIVND, per germline (reference sequence). V gave up 5 bases and J gave up 6 bases, with 20 bases separating them. This CDR3 is built from 15 residues. The donors were all Caucasian adults (living in Nashville, Tennessee). As concerns this clone: Its antigen is undetermined.

TCRdb's copy holds only in-frame clones and misses some; the assay was immunoSEQ multiplex PCR. Of fewer than 1.4 million clones listed, more than 75% are singletons. Study-wide results and limits: Apart from blood, nothing was sampled; tissue repertoires likely differ. In contrast to clonotypes shared by all four donors, non-shared clonotypes had lower generation probabilities. Around 5% was the fraction of naive CD4 clonotypes found shared across several donors.

The gene calls are TRBV19 and TRBJ2-7; possible D gene TRBD2, 6 bases. The sample comprised memory CD4+ T cells from PBMCs. Subset reported: CD45RA-negative fraction. The source is a man aged 18-30 years in good health. Some clones in this sample may be carry-over from other donors' samples. The CDR3 nucleotides read TGTGCCAGTAGTGTTCGACTAGGTTTGTCGGGCGAGCAGTACTTC. Residues: CASSVRLGLSGEQYF.